The 20 T cell receptor beta chains reported below all come from one sample, sequenced in a study of T cell responses to AZD1222 COVID-19 vaccine. Measured with immunoSEQ multiplex PCR; TCRdb has only the in-frame clones, and not every one. The data contain about 160,000 clones, roughly 88% of them singletons. Sequencing was performed on peripheral blood, taken 28 days after the second AZD1222 dose. The receptors derive from an adult who received the AZD1222 COVID-19 vaccine.

The chain has TRBV29-1 and TRBJ1-1, with TRBD1 matching over 7 bases. After removal of 2 bases from V and 2 bases from J, the junction contained 14 bases not matched to a gene. This CDR3 spans 17 amino acids. CDR1 is SQVTM, CDR2 ANQGSEA, per germline. The CDR3 DNA follows: TGCAGCGTTGAACGGGGACAGCTAAGAGGGGTTAACACTGAAGCTTTCTTT. The encoded protein is CSVERGQLRGVNTEAFF.

The CDR3 sequence is CASSQDVPGQGWGYTF. CDR3 sequence (DNA): TGTGCCAGCAGCCAAGATGTCCCGGGACAGGGTTGGGGCTACACCTTC. The V and J genes are TRBV4-2 and TRBJ1-2; TRBD1 aligns across 9 bases. The J segment lost 8 bases and the V segment lost 0 bases, leaving 10 bases of the junction unmatched. Germline-derived CDR1 and CDR2 are LGHNA and YNFKEQ. This CDR3 contains 16 residues.

The rearrangement joins TRBV6-5 to TRBJ1-1; 7 bases align to TRBD1. The V and J ends lost 0 bases and 2 bases, in that order; junction bases with no gene match: 6. The CDR3 has 16 residues. Germline V CDR1 and CDR2: MNHEY, SVGAGI. This chain's CDR3 is CASSYSGQARNTEAFF. CDR3 in DNA: TGTGCCAGCAGTTACTCCGGACAGGCCCGCAACACTGAAGCTTTCTTT.

This clone was seen only once. The rearrangement links TRBV6-5 to TRBJ1-2; TRBD1 might be the D (6 bases). The CDR3 contains 14 residues. V was shortened by 1 base and J by 8 bases, with 14 bases between the two germline ends. Germline V CDR1 and CDR2: MNHEY, SVGAGI. The CDR3 here is CASSYYKGGRGYTF. The CDR3 coding sequence is TGTGCCAGCAGTTACTACAAAGGGGGGCGGGGCTACACCTTC.

This clone was recorded a few times. The rearrangement joins TRBV30 to TRBJ1-5; D gene ambiguous. The germline V and J ends were trimmed by 1 base and 5 bases, with 9 bases remaining between them. Germline CDR1 GTSNPN, CDR2 SVGIG (reference sequence). This CDR3 has 13 residues. In DNA form, the CDR3 reads TGTGCCTGGAGTGAGGGTACCCATCAGCCCCAGCATTTT. Its translation: CAWSEGTHQPQHF.

This chain connects TRBV7-9 to TRBJ1-2; D remains unclear. This CDR3 region has 14 residues. The germline V gene encodes CDR1 SEHNR and CDR2 FQNEAQ (reference sequence). Trimming took off 5 bases at V and 4 bases at J, with 14 bases between the two ends. In DNA, the CDR3 is TGTGCCAGCAGCCCTGACGGGCTGGCCTATGGCTACACCTTC. It encodes CASSPDGLAYGYTF. Combining the CDR3 with reference TRBV7-9 and TRBJ1-2 gives the whole variable domain DTGVSQNPRHKITKRGQNVTFRCDPISEHNRLYWYRQTLGQGPEFLTYFQNEAQLEKSRLLSDRFSAERPKGSFSTLEIQRTEQGDSAMYLCASSPDGLAYGYTFGSGTRLTVV.

This chain connects TRBV6-2 or TRBV6-3 to TRBJ1-1; D not certain. CDR1 MNHEY and CDR2 SVGEGT come from the germline V gene. This CDR3 spans 12 amino acids. V was cut by 5 bases and J by 3 bases, with 7 bases left in between. This chain's CDR3 is CASSLPYTEAFF. CDR3 in DNA: TGTGCCAGCAGTCTCCCGTACACTGAAGCTTTCTTT.

This clone has only a few counts. V usage is TRBV18 and J usage is TRBJ2-7; TRBD2 might be the D (7 bases). Germline values: CDR1 KGHSH, CDR2 LQKENI. Trimming shortened V by 2 bases and J by 2 bases, and 16 bases separated the two germline ends. CDR3 size: 16 residues. DNA for the CDR3: TGTGCCAGCTCACCAAGGGGGGGGCCCCAAACCTACGAGCAGTACTTC. Encoded protein: CASSPRGGPQTYEQYF.

The chain employs TRBV3-1 (or the pseudogene TRBV3-2) and TRBJ2-7; D call uncertain. Germline V gives CDR1 LGHDT, CDR2 YNNKEL (reference sequence). The CDR3 loop spans 8 amino acids. CDR3 amino acids: CTHDEQYF. DNA of the CDR3: TGTACCCATGACGAGCAGTACTTC.

The rearrangement joins TRBV19 to TRBJ1-6; D gene uncertain. Germline V gene lookup returns CDR1 LNHDA and CDR2 SQIVND (reference sequence). The CDR3 contains 13 residues. Trimming left V 2 bases short and J 10 bases short, with 9 bases between. Here the CDR3 reads CASSINPISPLHF. CDR3 bases: TGTGCCAGTAGTATAAACCCGATCTCACCCCTCCACTTT. Drawing the rest from reference TRBV19 and TRBJ1-6, the complete variable domain is DGGITQSPKYLFRKEGQNVTLSCEQNLNHDAMYWYRQDPGQGLRLIYYSQIVNDFQKGDIAEGYSVSREKKESFPLTVTSAQKNPTAFYLCASSINPISPLHFGNGTRLTVT.

The genes are TRBV6-5 and TRBJ1-1, with 7 bases aligning to TRBD1. Germline assignment: CDR1 MNHEY and CDR2 SVGAGI. The CDR3 covers 14 residues. V dropped 2 bases and J dropped 5; count of bases not matched to a gene: 5. The CDR3 region is CASSYPGGRTEAFF. The CDR3, as DNA: TGTGCCAGCAGTTACCCAGGGGGGAGAACTGAAGCTTTCTTT.

This chain links TRBV6-5 with TRBJ2-7; perhaps TRBD2 as D (5 bases). The CDR3 sequence is 14 residues long. The germline V gene encodes CDR1 MNHEY and CDR2 SVGAGI. V dropped 6 bases and J dropped 2 bases, with 14 bases sitting between them. The CDR3 nucleotides are TGTGCCAGCAGCTTCGGACTGGAGACCTACGAGCAGTACTTC. Translating it yields CASSFGLETYEQYF.

This clone was recorded a few times. The chain uses TRBV9 and TRBJ2-3; D unresolved. The germline V gene encodes CDR1 SGDLS and CDR2 YYNGEE. Trimming took off 0 bases at V and 0 bases at J, with 5 bases between the two ends. CDR3 length: 14 amino acids. This CDR3 reads CASSVVASTDTQYF. The CDR3 DNA follows: TGTGCCAGCAGCGTAGTTGCTAGCACAGATACGCAGTATTTT.

This clone appeared once. V and J are TRBV7-9 and TRBJ2-3, with TRBD1 identical over 9 bases. J lost 2 bases, V lost 5 bases, and 14 bases had no gene match. Germline values: CDR1 SEHNR, CDR2 FQNEAQ (reference sequence). The CDR3 is 18 amino acids. DNA for the CDR3: TGTGCCAGCAGCCTACGACAGGGGGAACAGACCAACACAGATACGCAGTATTTT. Protein sequence: CASSLRQGEQTNTDTQYF. Full variable domain (missing parts from reference TRBV7-9 and TRBJ2-3): DTGVSQNPRHKITKRGQNVTFRCDPISEHNRLYWYRQTLGQGPEFLTYFQNEAQLEKSRLLSDRFSAERPKGSFSTLEIQRTEQGDSAMYLCASSLRQGEQTNTDTQYFGPGTRLTVL.

The V call is TRBV2, the J call TRBJ1-2; D gene ambiguous. CDR3 length equals 12 residues. Trimming took 4 bases from V and 8 from J, leaving 11 bases between them. Germline V lookup: CDR1 SNHLY, CDR2 FYNNEI. In nucleotides, the CDR3 is TGTGCCAGCAGTGGAGGAGGGCAGGGCTACACCTTC. This codes for CASSGGGQGYTF.

There are a few counts of this clone. V is TRBV18 and J is TRBJ1-1; unclear D gene. Deletions cut 4 bases from V and 1 base from J, with 4 bases between. CDR3 size: 12 residues. CDR1 and CDR2 from the germline V gene are KGHSH and LQKENI. The CDR3 spells CASSLQNTEAFF. CDR3 in DNA: TGTGCCAGCTCACTCCAGAACACTGAAGCTTTCTTT. Combining the CDR3 with reference TRBV18 and TRBJ1-1 gives the whole variable domain NAGVMQNPRHLVRRRGQEARLRCSPMKGHSHVYWYRQLPEEGLKFMVYLQKENIIDESGMPKERFSAEFPKEGPSILRIQQVVRGDSAAYFCASSLQNTEAFFGQGTRLTVV.

V and J are TRBV2 and TRBJ1-4, with 10 bases matching TRBD1. V shed 4 bases and J 7 bases; nucleotides not matched to a gene: 3. This CDR3 region has 14 residues. The V gene's germline CDR1 is SNHLY and CDR2 FYNNEI. The CDR3 loop is CASSGGTGVEKLFF. In DNA form, the CDR3 reads TGTGCCAGCAGTGGGGGGACAGGGGTTGAAAAACTGTTTTTT. Complete variable domain (other parts from reference TRBV2 and TRBJ1-4): EPEVTQTPSHQVTQMGQEVILRCVPISNHLYFYWYRQILGQKVEFLVSFYNNEISEKSEIFDDQFSVERPDGSNFTLKIRSTKLEDSAMYFCASSGGTGVEKLFFGSGTQLSVL.

The J gene is TRBJ1-1, the V gene TRBV27; 9 bases are a match to TRBD1. Trimming at V came to 3 bases and at J to 6 bases, leaving 11 bases not matched to a gene. This CDR3 is 16 amino acids long. Germline V CDR1 and CDR2: MNHEY, SMNVEV (reference sequence). DNA for the CDR3: TGTGCCAGCAGTTTGTTGGGACAGGGTGAGGACTCTGAAGCTTTCTTT. It codes for CASSLLGQGEDSEAFF.

The chain links TRBV5-4 to TRBJ1-2; 8 bases match TRBD1. The CDR3 is 13 residues long. With 4 bases clipped from V and 8 bases from J, the junction kept 7 bases outside the gene matches. In germline, CDR1 is SGHNT, CDR2 YYREEE (reference sequence). The CDR3: CASSTDRGWGYTF. CDR3 nucleotides: TGTGCCAGCAGCACAGACAGGGGTTGGGGCTACACCTTC.

This rearrangement joins TRBV7-2 to TRBJ1-3; D not certain. The CDR3 sequence is 13 residues long. V was shortened by 3 bases and J by 4 bases, with 7 bases between the two germline ends. Germline V CDR1 and CDR2: SGHTA, FQGNSA. CDR3: CASSFSAGNTIYF. CDR3 in DNA: TGTGCCAGCAGCTTCTCGGCCGGAAACACCATATATTTT.